The text below deals with one T cell receptor beta chain. This record belongs to a study of T-cell reconstitution after alpha-beta-depleted transplantation in children. Unique molecular identifiers featured in how the TCRbeta library was prepared. TCRdb itself ran the PCR reads through MiXCR, one entry per CDR3 protein. In the table there are about 980,000 distinct CDR3 sequences, roughly 29% of which are singletons. The specimen comprised PBMCs, mostly from graft donor cells, sampled 360 days after TCRalphabeta/CD19-depleted stem cell transplant. The origin of this receptor is a boy younger than two who had a stem cell transplant for SCID, so the T cells may come from the graft donor.

The CDR3 nucleotides are TGCAGTGCTGGGGAACAGGGGGTCTATAATTCACCCCTCCACTTT. Translation gives CSAGEQGVYNSPLHF. This chain links TRBV20-1 with TRBJ1-6; 8 nucleotides line up with TRBD1. Germline V gives CDR1 DFQATT, CDR2 SNEGSKA (reference sequence). The CDR3 covers 15 residues. Unmatched junction bases numbered 6, after V lost 5 bases and J lost 3 bases.